This TCR beta chain emerged from a study of response to subunit inactivated influenza vaccine. Whole-study findings and limits: Few new T cells, the authors suggested, are recruited by each seasonal influenza vaccination.

Concerning this clonotype: Its antigen is not identified.

TCRdb reprocessed the RT-PCR reads via MiXCR and lists one record per CDR3 protein. The sample records about 700,000 distinct CDR3 sequences, about 15% being singletons. CDR1 and CDR2 from the germline V gene are DFQATT and SNEGSKA (reference sequence). The V gene end was trimmed by 0 bases and the J gene end by 4 bases; junction bases not matched to a gene: 8. CDR3 size: 17 residues. The sequencing used PBMCs from blood, collected 14 to 15 days before vaccination. The chain uses TRBV20-1 and TRBJ2-2; 10 bases align to TRBD1. The origin of this receptor is a man in his forties or fifties who received an inactivated influenza vaccine. The CDR3 here is CSAREGQGYPPTGELFF. The CDR3 coding sequence is TGCAGTGCTAGAGAGGGACAGGGGTACCCCCCCACCGGGGAGCTGTTTTTT.